This T cell receptor beta chain is drawn from a study of blood T cells in healthy people across ages. Regarding the study as a whole: The study found more naive CD4+ cells and higher diversity in long-lived than aged donors. Investigators viewed diversity estimates from one million T cells as underestimates, the study reported.

Trimming stripped 1 base from V and 0 bases from J, with 10 bases between. The length of the CDR3 is 15 residues. Germline V gene lookup returns CDR1 SGHRS and CDR2 YFSETQ. It was with a sample-barcoded 5' primer and a J-beta primer mix that a second PCR of about 6 to 12 cycles was run. Each CDR3 protein is one row after TCRdb ran MiXCR on the 5' RACE reads. The sample holds about 1.4 million distinct CDR3 sequences, 55% to 75% seen once. About this clonotype: The target antigen is unknown.

The TCR was taken from a man between 18 and 35 years old in good health. This rearrangement joins TRBV5-1 to TRBJ2-5; D not resolved. Source material: blood. CDR3 region: CASSLNPGYQETQYF. The DNA of the CDR3 is TGCGCCAGCAGCTTGAATCCAGGCTACCAAGAGACCCAGTACTTC.